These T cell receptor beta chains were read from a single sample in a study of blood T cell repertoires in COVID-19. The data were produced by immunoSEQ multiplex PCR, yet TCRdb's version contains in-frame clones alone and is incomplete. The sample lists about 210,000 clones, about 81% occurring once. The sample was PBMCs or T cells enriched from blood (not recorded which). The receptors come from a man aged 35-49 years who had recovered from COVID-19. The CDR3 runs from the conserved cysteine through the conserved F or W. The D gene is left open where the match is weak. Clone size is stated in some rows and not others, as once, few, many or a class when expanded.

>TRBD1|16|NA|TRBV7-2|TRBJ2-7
TGTGCCAGCAGCCAGAGGGGCACAGGGGGGTACTACGAGCAGTACTTC
CASSQRGTGGYYEQYF
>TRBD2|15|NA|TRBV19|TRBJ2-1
TGTGCCAGTAGGACTAGCGGGAGGGAATCCAATGAGCAGTTCTTC
CASRTSGRESNEQFF
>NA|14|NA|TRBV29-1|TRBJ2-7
TGCAGCGTTCAGGAAAGTTCCCTTTATTATGAGCAGTACTTC
CSVQESSLYYEQYF
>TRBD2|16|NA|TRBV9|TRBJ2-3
TGTGCCAGCAACGTAGCGGGGAACTCCCGCACAGATACGCAGTATTTT
CASNVAGNSRTDTQYF
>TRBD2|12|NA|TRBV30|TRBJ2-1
TGTGCCTGGAGTGGGACTAGCGATGAGCAGTTCTTC
CAWSGTSDEQFF
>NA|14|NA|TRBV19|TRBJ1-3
TGTGCCAGTACCCAGGGATCGGTAGGAAACACCATATATTTT
CASTQGSVGNTIYF
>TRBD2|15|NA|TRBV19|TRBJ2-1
TGTGCCAGTAGTAGGGGCCTAGCGGGCGACAATGAGCAGTTCTTC
CASSRGLAGDNEQFF
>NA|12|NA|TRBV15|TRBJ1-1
TGTGCCACCAGCAGAGGAGAGACTGAAGCTTTCTTT
CATSRGETEAFF
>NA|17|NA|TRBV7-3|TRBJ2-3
TGTGCCAGCAGTAAAAGGGGCTTACTACGTGGCACAGATACGCAGTATTTT
CASSKRGLLRGTDTQYF
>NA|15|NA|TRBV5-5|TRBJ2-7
TGTGCCAGCAGCTTGTCGGGGAAGACATCCTACGAGCAGTACTTC
CASSLSGKTSYEQYF
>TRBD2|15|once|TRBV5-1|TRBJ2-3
TGCGCCAGCAGCCGGGGGGGTTCGATCACAGATACGCAGTATTTT
CASSRGGSITDTQYF
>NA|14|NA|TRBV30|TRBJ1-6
TGTGCCTGGACCACAGGGTTACATAATTCACCCCTCCACTTT
CAWTTGLHNSPLHF
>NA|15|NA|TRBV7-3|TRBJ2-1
TGTGCCAGCAGCTTAGGCAGGGCCAAGGTGGATGAGCAGTTCTTC
CASSLGRAKVDEQFF
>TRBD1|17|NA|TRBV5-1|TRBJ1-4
TGCGCCAGCAGCTTGGTGTGGCGTCGACAGGGAGGAGAAAAACTGTTTTTT
CASSLVWRRQGGEKLFF
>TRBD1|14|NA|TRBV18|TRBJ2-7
TGTGCCAGCTCACTCTCCGGACAGGGTCGGGAGCAGTACTTC
CASSLSGQGREQYF
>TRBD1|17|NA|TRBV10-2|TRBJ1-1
TGCGCCAGCAGTGGTCCCCAGACAGGGTCCCCAAACACTGAAGCTTTCTTT
CASSGPQTGSPNTEAFF
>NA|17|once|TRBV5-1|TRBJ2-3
TGCGCCAGCAGCTGCGGGGACCGCTCCGACAACACAGATACGCAGTATTTT
CASSCGDRSDNTDTQYF
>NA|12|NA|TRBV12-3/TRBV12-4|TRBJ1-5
TGTGCCAGCAGGCGTGGGAGTCAGCCCCAGCATTTT
CASRRGSQPQHF
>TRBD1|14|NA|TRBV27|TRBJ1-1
TGTGCCAGCAGGACCGGGACAGGGGCTTCTGAAGCTTTCTTT
CASRTGTGASEAFF
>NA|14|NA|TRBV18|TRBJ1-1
TGTGCCAGCTCACCACCGATCTTTACAGGGGAAGCTTTCTTT
CASSPPIFTGEAFF
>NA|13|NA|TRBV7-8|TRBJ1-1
TGTGCCAGCAGCCTTGTCGGGGGGAATGAAGCTTTCTTT
CASSLVGGNEAFF
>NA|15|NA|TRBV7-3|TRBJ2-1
TGTGCCAGCAGCTTAAACGCGGGACCCCAGCATGAGCAGTTCTTC
CASSLNAGPQHEQFF
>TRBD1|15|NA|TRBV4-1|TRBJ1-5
TGCGCCAGCGGCGACAGGGATCATAGCAATCAGCCCCAGCATTTT
CASGDRDHSNQPQHF
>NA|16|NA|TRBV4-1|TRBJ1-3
TGCGCCAGCAGCCAAATCCTGAGTGTCTCTGGAAACACCATATATTTT
CASSQILSVSGNTIYF
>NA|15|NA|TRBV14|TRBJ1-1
TGTGCCAGCAGCCAAGCCCTGGGGAGGGTGGGAGAAGCTTTCTTT
CASSQALGRVGEAFF
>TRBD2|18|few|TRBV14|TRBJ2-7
TGTGCCAGCAGCCAAGATTTTGTCCTAGCGGGAAGCTCGCGTGAGCAGTACTTC
CASSQDFVLAGSSREQYF
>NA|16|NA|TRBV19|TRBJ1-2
TGTGCCAGTACCACAAATAACAGGGAGGGGAGAGGTGGCTACACCTTC
CASTTNNREGRGGYTF
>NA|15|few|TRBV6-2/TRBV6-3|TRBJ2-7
TGTGCCAGCAGTTACCGGGGCGGGGGCCCCTACGAGCAGTACTTC
CASSYRGGGPYEQYF
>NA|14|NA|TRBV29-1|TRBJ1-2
TGCAGCGTTGAAGATCCGGGGGATTCCTATGGCTACACCTTC
CSVEDPGDSYGYTF
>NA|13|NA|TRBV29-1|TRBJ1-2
TGCAGCGCTAACCTCGGCGGATCCTATGGCTACACCTTC
CSANLGGSYGYTF
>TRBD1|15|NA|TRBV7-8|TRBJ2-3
TGTGCCAGCAGCTTAGACGACAGGGGCACAGATACGCAGTATTTT
CASSLDDRGTDTQYF
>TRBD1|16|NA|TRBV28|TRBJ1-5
TGTGCCAGCAGTTCCCCGAAGGGACAGAGCAATCAGCCCCAGCATTTT
CASSSPKGQSNQPQHF
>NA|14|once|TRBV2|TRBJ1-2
TGTGCCAGCAGTAGGAGGAGCAGGGGAAGGGGCTACACCTTC
CASSRRSRGRGYTF
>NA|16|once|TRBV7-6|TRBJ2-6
TGTGCCAGCAGCCCCCGAGCGGACTCTGGGGCCAACGTCCTGACTTTC
CASSPRADSGANVLTF
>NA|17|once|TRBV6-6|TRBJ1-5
TGTGCCAGCAGACGATTCTCGGGAGGGAGCGGGAATCAGCCCCAGCATTTT
CASRRFSGGSGNQPQHF
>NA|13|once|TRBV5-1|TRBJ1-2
TGCGCCAGCAGCCAAACAGGGAACTATGGCTACACCTTC
CASSQTGNYGYTF
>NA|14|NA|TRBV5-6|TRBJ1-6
TGTGCCAGCAGCTCCAGGGCCGGACGATCACCCCTCCACTTT
CASSSRAGRSPLHF
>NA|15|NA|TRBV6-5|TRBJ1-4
TGTGCCAGCACCACCGCGGGACCCACTAATGAAAAACTGTTTTTT
CASTTAGPTNEKLFF
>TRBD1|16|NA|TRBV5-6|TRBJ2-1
TGTGCCAGCACCCAAACCGGGACAGGGAGCAAGAATGAGCAGTTCTTC
CASTQTGTGSKNEQFF
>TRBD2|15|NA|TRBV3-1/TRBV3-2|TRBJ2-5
TGTGCCAGCAGCCAAACTAGCGGGGGACGGGAGACCCAGTACTTC
CASSQTSGGRETQYF
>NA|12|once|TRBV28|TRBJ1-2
TGTGCCAGCAGTTTACTTCACTATGGCTACACCTTC
CASSLLHYGYTF
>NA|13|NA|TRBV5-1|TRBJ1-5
TGCGCCAGCAGCCTCAACAACGATCAGCCCCAGCATTTT
CASSLNNDQPQHF
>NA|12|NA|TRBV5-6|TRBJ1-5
TGTGCCAGCAGCTCTTCCTCTCAGCCCCAGCATTTT
CASSSSSQPQHF
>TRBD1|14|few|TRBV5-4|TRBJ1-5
TGTGCCAGCAGCCTACAGGGGACGGGCCAGCCCCAGCATTTT
CASSLQGTGQPQHF
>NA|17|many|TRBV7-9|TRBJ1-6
TGTGCCAGCAGCTCCTTCAGCGGGGTGATGAGGAATTCACCCCTCCACTTT
CASSSFSGVMRNSPLHF
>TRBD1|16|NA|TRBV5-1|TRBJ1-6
TGCGCCAGCAGCTCAACCCCGGACAGGGGAAAATCACCCCTCCACTTT
CASSSTPDRGKSPLHF
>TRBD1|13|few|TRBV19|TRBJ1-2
TGTGCCACTACCGGGACAGGGAGGTATGGCTACACCTTC
CATTGTGRYGYTF
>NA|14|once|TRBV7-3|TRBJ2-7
TGTGCCAGCAGCCCCCGGGATTCCACCTACGAGCAGTACTTC
CASSPRDSTYEQYF
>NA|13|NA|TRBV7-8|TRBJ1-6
TGTGCCAGCAGCCAATTGGACAGTACCACCCTCCACTTT
CASSQLDSTTLHF
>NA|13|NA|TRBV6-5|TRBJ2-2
TGTGCCACCAGACAGATGAACACCGGGGAGCTGTTTTTT
CATRQMNTGELFF
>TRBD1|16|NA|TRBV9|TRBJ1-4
TGTGCCAGCAGCGCCAAACCAGGACAGGGGGGAGAAAAACTGTTTTTT
CASSAKPGQGGEKLFF
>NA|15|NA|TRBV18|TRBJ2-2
TGTGCCAGCTCACCACGACAAGCCAAGGGGGGGGAGCTGTTTTTT
CASSPRQAKGGELFF
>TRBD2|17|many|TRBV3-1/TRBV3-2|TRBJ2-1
TGTGCCAGCAGCCCCTTCGCGGGACTAGCGCAGACCAATGAGCAGTTCTTC
CASSPFAGLAQTNEQFF
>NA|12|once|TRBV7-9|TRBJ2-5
TGTGCCAGCAGCTTAGCAGGGGGAACCCAGTACTTC
CASSLAGGTQYF
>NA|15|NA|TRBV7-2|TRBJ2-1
TGTGCCAGCAGCTTAGGCCCGTACTCAAACAATGAGCAGTTCTTC
CASSLGPYSNNEQFF